This T cell receptor (beta chain) is from a study of CD8 T cells in ankylosing spondylitis (dated by TCRdb to about 2017). Regarding the complete study: To find TCR variants linked to disease, the study profiled T cell receptor beta repertoires in ankylosing spondylitis patients and healthy donors. Peripheral blood samples were taken, and synovial fluid was additionally collected from ankylosing spondylitis patients. The whole study cohort included about a hundred healthy donors and 25 ankylosing spondylitis patients. Study-wide conclusions, independent of this receptor: The disease-linked clones had a CD8+ phenotype and were found at relatively low frequencies in peripheral blood. Some motif variants were previously reported in synovial fluid and blood of reactive arthritis patients, suggesting common disease-initiation mechanisms. The disease-linked clones were reported as significantly enriched in matched synovial fluid samples from ankylosing spondylitis patients. Blood from ankylosing spondylitis patients appeared to be characterized by a TCR beta motif made up of several highly homologous amino acid variants.

Sequencing relied on an Illumina HiSeq 2500. TCR beta libraries were prepared by quantitative 5'-RACE with molecular barcodes. The authors' analysis ran thus. A new computational method based on a probabilistic model of VDJ rearrangement was used to identify disease-linked TCR variants. Using fastp at Q25 and MiXCR, TCRdb reprocessed the public reads and kept productive beta chains. CDR3 protein duplicates are merged, each entry listing the most common genes and DNA. TCRdb's processing, not the authors', yielded these V and J calls. The table for this sample lists 450,000 to 550,000 distinct CDR3 sequences; 5.3% of them were counted only once. The top ten hold roughly 3.3% of the sample. This clonotype appeared a few times. Its antigen is still unknown. No much larger clone is present one base from it, and per-base qualities are unavailable. The germline V gene specifies MNHEY as CDR1 and SVGEGT as CDR2. The CDR3 runs 15 residues from the cysteine to the phenylalanine. The kept DNA is CDR3 alone, 45 bases in frame from the first base. V and J lose 7 bases and 3 bases, and a span of 19 bases separates them.

Material for sequencing was blood, either unsorted or a sorted T cell fraction (not recorded which). The V gene is TRBV6-2 or TRBV6-3 and the J gene is TRBJ2-7; a tentative D call is TRBD1 (6 bases match). The source of this sequence is a male donor with ankylosing spondylitis. The DNA sequence reads TGTGCCAGCACCAGCAGGGGATGGGAATACTACGAGCAGTACTTC. This yields the protein CASTSRGWEYYEQYF.